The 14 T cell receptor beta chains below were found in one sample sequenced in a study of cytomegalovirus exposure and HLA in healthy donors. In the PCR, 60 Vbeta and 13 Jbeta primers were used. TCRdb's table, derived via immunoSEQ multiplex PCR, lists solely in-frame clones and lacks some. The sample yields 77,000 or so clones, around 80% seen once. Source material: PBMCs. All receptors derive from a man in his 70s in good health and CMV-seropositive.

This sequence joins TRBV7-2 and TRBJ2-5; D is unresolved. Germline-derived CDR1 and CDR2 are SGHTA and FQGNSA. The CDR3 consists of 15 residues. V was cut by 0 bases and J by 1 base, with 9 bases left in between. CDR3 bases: TGTGCCAGCAGCTTAGCGGCCTCGGGCCAAGAGACCCAGTACTTC. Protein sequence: CASSLAASGQETQYF.

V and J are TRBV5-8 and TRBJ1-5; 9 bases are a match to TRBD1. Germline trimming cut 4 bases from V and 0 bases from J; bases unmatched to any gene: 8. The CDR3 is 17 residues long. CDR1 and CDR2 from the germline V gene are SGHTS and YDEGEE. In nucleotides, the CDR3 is TGTGCCAGCAGCCCGGGACAGGGCCTATATAGCAATCAGCCCCAGCATTTT. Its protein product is CASSPGQGLYSNQPQHF.

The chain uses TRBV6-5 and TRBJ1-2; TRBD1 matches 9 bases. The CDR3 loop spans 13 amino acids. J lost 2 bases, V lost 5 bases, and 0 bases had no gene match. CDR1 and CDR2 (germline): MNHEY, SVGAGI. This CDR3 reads CASSGQGNYGYTF. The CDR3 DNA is TGTGCCAGCAGTGGACAGGGGAACTATGGCTACACCTTC.

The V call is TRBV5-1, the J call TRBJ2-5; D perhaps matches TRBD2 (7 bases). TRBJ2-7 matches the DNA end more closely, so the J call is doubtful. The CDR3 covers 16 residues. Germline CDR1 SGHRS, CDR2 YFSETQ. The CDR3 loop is CASSPGHGGGLYEQYF. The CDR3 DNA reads TGCGCCAGCAGCCCGGGACACGGCGGGGGACTCTACGAGCAGTACTTC.

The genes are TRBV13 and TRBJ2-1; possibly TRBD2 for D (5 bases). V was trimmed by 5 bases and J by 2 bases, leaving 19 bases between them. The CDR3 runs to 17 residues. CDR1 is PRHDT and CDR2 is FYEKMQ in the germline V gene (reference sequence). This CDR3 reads CASSARLAGNTYNEQFF. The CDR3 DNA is TGTGCCAGCAGCGCGAGACTCGCCGGGAACACCTACAATGAGCAGTTCTTC.

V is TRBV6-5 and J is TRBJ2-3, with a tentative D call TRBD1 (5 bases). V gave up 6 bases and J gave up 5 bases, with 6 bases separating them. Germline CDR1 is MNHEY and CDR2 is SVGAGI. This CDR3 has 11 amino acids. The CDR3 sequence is CASRRGDTQYF. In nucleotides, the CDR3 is TGTGCCAGCAGAAGGGGAGATACGCAGTATTTT.

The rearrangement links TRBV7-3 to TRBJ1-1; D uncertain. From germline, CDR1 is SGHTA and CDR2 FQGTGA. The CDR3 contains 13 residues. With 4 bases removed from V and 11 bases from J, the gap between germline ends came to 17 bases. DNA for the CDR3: TGTGCCAGCAGCTCCGGAGGAGTAACTGGGGCTTTCTTT. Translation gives CASSSGGVTGAFF.

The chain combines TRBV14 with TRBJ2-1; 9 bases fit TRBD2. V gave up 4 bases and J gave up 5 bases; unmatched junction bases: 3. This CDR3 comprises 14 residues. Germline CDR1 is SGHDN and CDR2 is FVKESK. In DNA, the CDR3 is TGTGCCAGCAGCCGACTAGCGGATAACAATGAGCAGTTCTTC. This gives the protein CASSRLADNNEQFF.

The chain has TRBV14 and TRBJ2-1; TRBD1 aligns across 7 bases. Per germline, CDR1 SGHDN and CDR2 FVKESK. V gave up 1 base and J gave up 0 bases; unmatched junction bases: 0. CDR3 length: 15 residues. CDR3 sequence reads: CASSQGQGSYNEQFF. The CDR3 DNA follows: TGTGCCAGCAGCCAAGGACAGGGCTCCTACAATGAGCAGTTCTTC.

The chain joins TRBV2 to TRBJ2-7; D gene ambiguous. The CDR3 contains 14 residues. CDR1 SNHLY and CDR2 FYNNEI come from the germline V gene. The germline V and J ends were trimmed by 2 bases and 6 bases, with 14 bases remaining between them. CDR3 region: CASSERMSPGEQYF. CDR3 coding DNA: TGTGCCAGCAGTGAAAGAATGTCCCCAGGCGAGCAGTACTTC.

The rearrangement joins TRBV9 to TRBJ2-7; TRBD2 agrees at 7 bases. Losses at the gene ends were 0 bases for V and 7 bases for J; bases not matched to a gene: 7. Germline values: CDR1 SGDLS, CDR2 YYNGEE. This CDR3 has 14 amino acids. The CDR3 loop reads CASSVEAGASEQYF. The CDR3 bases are TGTGCCAGCAGCGTAGAGGCGGGAGCGAGTGAGCAGTACTTC.

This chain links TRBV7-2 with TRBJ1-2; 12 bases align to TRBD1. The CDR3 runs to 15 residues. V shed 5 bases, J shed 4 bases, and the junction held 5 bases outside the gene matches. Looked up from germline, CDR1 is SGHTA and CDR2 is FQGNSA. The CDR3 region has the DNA TGTGCCAGCAGCACCGGGACAGGGGGCTTCTATGGCTACACCTTC. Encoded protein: CASSTGTGGFYGYTF. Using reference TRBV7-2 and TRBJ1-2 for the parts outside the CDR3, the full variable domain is GAGVSQSPSNKVTEKGKDVELRCDPISGHTALYWYRQSLGQGLEFLIYFQGNSAPDKSGLPSDRFSAERTGGSVSTLTIQRTQQEDSAVYLCASSTGTGGFYGYTFGSGTRLTVV.

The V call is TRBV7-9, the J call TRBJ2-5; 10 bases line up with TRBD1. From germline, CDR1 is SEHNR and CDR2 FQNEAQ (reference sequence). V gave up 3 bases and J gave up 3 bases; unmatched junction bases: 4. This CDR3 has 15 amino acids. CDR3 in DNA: TGTGCCAGCAGCTTGGGACAGGGGATCGAAGAGACCCAGTACTTC. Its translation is CASSLGQGIEETQYF.

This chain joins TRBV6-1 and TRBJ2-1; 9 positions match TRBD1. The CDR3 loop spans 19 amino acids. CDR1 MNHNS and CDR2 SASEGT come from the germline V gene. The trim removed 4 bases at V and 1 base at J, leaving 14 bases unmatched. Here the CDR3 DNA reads TGTGCCAGCAGTGGTAAGCCGGGACAGGGCCCTGGGTCCTACAATGAGCAGTTCTTC. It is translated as CASSGKPGQGPGSYNEQFF.